The 22 T cell receptor beta chains given below trace back to one sample, sequenced in a study of blood T cell repertoires in COVID-19. Generated by immunoSEQ multiplex PCR, the TCRdb table keeps only in-frame clones and is missing some. Of 400,000 or so clones detected, approximately 86% appear once; the ten largest clones hold approximately 2.9%. The sequenced sample consisted of peripheral blood. The receptors were gathered from a human donor in a cohort sampled during active COVID-19.

V and J are TRBV15 and TRBJ2-7, with 7 bases that match TRBD1. J gave up 5 bases and V 5 bases, and 9 bases lay outside the gene matches. Germline CDR1 LNHNV, CDR2 YYDKDF (reference sequence). The CDR3 totals 14 residues. CDR3 bases: TGTGCCACCAGCCGAGGGGGCCTTGGGGACGAGCAGTACTTC. It is translated as CATSRGGLGDEQYF. The variable domain in full, with the rest retrieved from reference TRBV15 and TRBJ2-7, is DAMVIQNPRYQVTQFGKPVTLSCSQTLNHNVMYWYQQKSSQAPKLLFHYYDKDFNNEADTPDNFQSRRPNTSFCFLDIRSPGLGDTAMYLCATSRGGLGDEQYFGPGTRLTVT.

The chain employs TRBV9 and TRBJ1-1, with 10 bases fitting TRBD1. V was pared by 3 bases and J by 4 bases, with 15 bases of the junction left unmatched. This CDR3 contains 18 residues. Per germline, CDR1 SGDLS and CDR2 YYNGEE. The CDR3 DNA is TGTGCCAGCAGCGAGGCGGGGGACAGGGGCAGGGCGGGCACTGAAGCTTTCTTT. This translates into CASSEAGDRGRAGTEAFF.

The chain uses TRBV7-2 and TRBJ2-1; 11 bases are shared with TRBD2. CDR1 and CDR2 (germline): SGHTA, FQGNSA. Unmatched junction bases numbered 14, after V lost 5 bases and J lost 8 bases. CDR3 size: 17 residues. Written as DNA, the CDR3 is TGTGCCAGCAGCCTATACCCACTAGCGGGAGAAGGGGATGAGCAGTTCTTC. It codes for CASSLYPLAGEGDEQFF.

The gene calls are TRBV14 and TRBJ1-6; D is unresolved. This CDR3 region has 14 residues. V lost 2 bases, J lost 7 bases, and 9 bases lay in between. Germline V lookup: CDR1 SGHDN, CDR2 FVKESK. The CDR3 loop reads CASSQSQENSPLHF. CDR3 DNA sequence: TGTGCCAGCAGCCAAAGCCAGGAAAATTCACCCCTCCACTTT.

The gene calls are TRBV4-1 and TRBJ1-6; D uncertain. The germline V gene encodes CDR1 MGHRA and CDR2 YSYEKL. The CDR3 totals 17 residues. V was clipped by 0 bases and J by 9 bases, with 18 bases between them. In nucleotides, the CDR3 is TGCGCCAGCAGCCAAGATTCTCCTAATACCCTTAGTTCACCCCTCCACTTT. Protein sequence: CASSQDSPNTLSSPLHF.

This clone was seen more than once but under ten times. V and J are TRBV7-2 and TRBJ1-4; D gene uncertain. This CDR3 is 14 amino acids long. Germline loops: CDR1 SGHTA, CDR2 FQGNSA. The germline V and J ends were trimmed by 5 bases and 3 bases, with 10 bases remaining between them. CDR3 region: CASSPTRPNEKLFF. Here the CDR3 DNA reads TGTGCCAGCAGCCCCACTCGCCCTAATGAAAAACTGTTTTTT.

J is TRBJ2-1 and V is TRBV10-3; 7 bases are shared with TRBD2. Germline V gene sequence: CDR1 ENHRY, CDR2 SYGVKD. This CDR3 spans 14 amino acids. With V trimmed by 2 bases and J by 7 bases, 5 bases remained unmatched. CDR3 coding DNA: TGTGCCATCAGTGAGGGGCTAGCGGATAATGAGCAGTTCTTC. This gives the protein CAISEGLADNEQFF.

The chain carries TRBV5-1 and TRBJ2-4; 14 bases are a match to TRBD2. The CDR3 extends over 18 amino acids. Germline-derived CDR1 and CDR2 are SGHRS and YFSETQ. The J segment lost 3 bases and the V segment lost 4 bases, leaving 9 bases of the junction unmatched. CDR3 protein: CASSRGLAGAEVKNIQYF. The CDR3 DNA reads TGCGCCAGCAGCCGGGGACTAGCGGGAGCTGAGGTCAAAAACATTCAGTACTTC.

The chain carries TRBV29-1 and TRBJ2-7; TRBD1 agrees at 7 bases. Germline CDR1 and CDR2: SQVTM and ANQGSEA. This CDR3 region has 15 residues. Germline trimming cut 4 bases from V and 0 bases from J; bases unmatched to any gene: 9. The CDR3 spells CSVGGQPDSSYEQYF. As DNA, the CDR3 is TGCAGCGTTGGGGGACAGCCCGATAGCTCCTACGAGCAGTACTTC.

The V call is TRBV7-3, the J call TRBJ2-2; 7 positions match TRBD2. Germline-derived CDR1 and CDR2 are SGHTA and FQGTGA. The junction had 6 bases not matched to a gene; V was cut back by 5 bases and J by 0 bases. This CDR3 comprises 16 residues. The CDR3 sequence: CASSATSEPNTGELFF. CDR3 in DNA: TGTGCCAGCAGCGCAACTAGCGAACCGAACACCGGGGAGCTGTTTTTT.

V usage is TRBV5-6 and J usage is TRBJ1-5, with 9 bases aligning to TRBD1. Trimming cost V 4 bases and J 7 bases; bases outside gene matches: 6. CDR1 and CDR2 from the germline V gene are SGHDT and YYEEEE. The CDR3 has 14 residues. The CDR3 bases are TGTGCCAGCAGCCCCGGGACAGGGAACCAGCCCCAGCATTTT. Its protein is CASSPGTGNQPQHF. Filled out from reference TRBV5-6 and TRBJ1-5, the complete variable domain reads DAGVTQSPTHLIKTRGQQVTLRCSPKSGHDTVSWYQQALGQGPQFIFQYYEEEERQRGNFPDRFSGHQFPNYSSELNVNALLLGDSALYLCASSPGTGNQPQHFGDGTRLSIL.

This chain links TRBV19 with TRBJ1-2; possibly TRBD1 for D (5 bases). This CDR3 comprises 13 residues. Germline lookup yields CDR1 LNHDA and CDR2 SQIVND (reference sequence). Trimming removed 4 bases at V and 4 bases at J, with 10 bases between. CDR3 residues: CASSTRDFYGYTF. The CDR3 coding sequence is TGTGCCAGTAGTACCCGGGACTTCTATGGCTACACCTTC.

The chain employs TRBV28 and TRBJ2-7, with D perhaps TRBD2 (5 bases). Trimming shortened V by 6 bases and J by 5 bases, and 14 bases separated the two germline ends. From germline, CDR1 is MDHEN and CDR2 SYDVKM. This CDR3 region has 13 residues. The CDR3 DNA reads TGTGCCAGCAGGGGCGGTGGGGAGAACGAGCAGTACTTC. Amino acids: CASRGGGENEQYF.

The V and J genes are TRBV9 and TRBJ1-6; possibly TRBD1 for D (5 bases). The CDR3 is 14 amino acids. V was trimmed by 7 bases and J by 4 bases, leaving 12 bases between them. CDR1 and CDR2 from the germline V gene are SGDLS and YYNGEE. CDR3 protein: CASGSGTYNSPLHF. In nucleotides, the CDR3 is TGTGCCAGCGGCTCCGGGACTTATAATTCACCCCTCCACTTT. Based on the CDR3 plus reference TRBV9 and TRBJ1-6, the full variable domain is DSGVTQTPKHLITATGQRVTLRCSPRSGDLSVYWYQQSLDQGLQFLIQYYNGEERAKGNILERFSAQQFPDLHSELNLSSLELGDSALYFCASGSGTYNSPLHFGNGTRLTVT.

The genes are TRBV19 and TRBJ1-3; 7 nucleotides align to TRBD1. The length of the CDR3 is 16 residues. The germline V gene encodes CDR1 LNHDA and CDR2 SQIVND (reference sequence). The V gene end was trimmed by 6 bases and the J gene end by 0 bases; junction bases not matched to a gene: 8. For the CDR3, the DNA is TGTGCCAGTAGGGAAAGGGGGCTCTTCTCTGGAAACACCATATATTTT. This codes for CASRERGLFSGNTIYF.

V and J are TRBV29-1 and TRBJ2-1, with 12 bases aligning to TRBD2. CDR1 is SQVTM and CDR2 is ANQGSEA in the germline V gene. Trimming took 4 bases from V and 0 from J; bases not matched to a gene: 16. CDR3 length equals 20 residues. In nucleotides, the CDR3 is TGCAGCGTTGTCTCGTGGGGGACTAGCGGGCCCCGGAGCTCCTACAATGAGCAGTTCTTC. Its translation: CSVVSWGTSGPRSSYNEQFF.

This chain joins TRBV5-4 and TRBJ2-1; perhaps TRBD2 as D (6 bases). Germline CDR1 is SGHNT and CDR2 is YYREEE (reference sequence). The V and J ends lost 9 bases and 0 bases respectively, with 10 bases between them. This CDR3 is built from 13 residues. The CDR3 region has the DNA TGTGCCACCCGACTAGACTCCTACAATGAGCAGTTCTTC. Translating it yields CATRLDSYNEQFF.

This sequence joins TRBV29-1 and TRBJ1-1, with 7 bases aligning to TRBD1. This CDR3 comprises 11 residues. CDR1 is SQVTM, CDR2 ANQGSEA, per germline. The J segment lost 10 bases and the V segment lost 4 bases, leaving 6 bases of the junction unmatched. The CDR3, as DNA: TGCAGCGTTGGAAGGGGGCTAGGAGCTTTCTTT. It encodes CSVGRGLGAFF. The full variable domain, its missing parts supplied by reference TRBV29-1 and TRBJ1-1, is SAVISQKPSRDICQRGTSLTIQCQVDSQVTMMFWYRQQPGQSLTLIATANQGSEATYESGFVIDKFPISRPNLTFSTLTVSNMSPEDSSIYLCSVGRGLGAFFGQGTRLTVV.

This chain uses TRBV11-1 with TRBJ2-3, with TRBD2 matching over 11 bases. Trimming at V came to 3 bases and at J to 6 bases, leaving 8 bases not matched to a gene. The length of the CDR3 is 16 residues. Germline CDR1 is SGHAT and CDR2 is FQDESV (reference sequence). The CDR3: CASSLELAGGPDTQYF. CDR3 nucleotide sequence: TGTGCCAGCAGCTTGGAGCTAGCGGGGGGTCCGGATACGCAGTATTTT.

DNA of the CDR3: TGTGCCAGCAGTATTAGCGGGGGCACAGATACGCAGTATTTT. Its translation: CASSISGGTDTQYF. The rearrangement links TRBV5-4 to TRBJ2-3; the match to TRBD2 covers 8 bases. The germline gives CDR1 SGHNT, CDR2 YYREEE (reference sequence). This CDR3 has 14 amino acids. The trim removed 5 bases at V and 1 base at J, leaving 3 bases unmatched.

The chain has TRBV7-2 and TRBJ2-3; D remains ambiguous. Germline lookup yields CDR1 SGHTA and CDR2 FQGNSA. The CDR3 sequence is 13 residues long. The V end lost 2 bases, the J end lost 4 bases, and 7 bases lay between the germline ends. The CDR3 region has the DNA TGTGCCAGCAGCTTACTCTCTTCAGATACGCAGTATTTT. Translation gives CASSLLSSDTQYF. Looking up the rest from reference TRBV7-2 and TRBJ2-3 gives the full variable domain: GAGVSQSPSNKVTEKGKDVELRCDPISGHTALYWYRQSLGQGLEFLIYFQGNSAPDKSGLPSDRFSAERTGGSVSTLTIQRTQQEDSAVYLCASSLLSSDTQYFGPGTRLTVL.

This chain links TRBV4-2 with TRBJ2-7, with TRBD2 identical over 11 bases. The CDR3 covers 17 residues. The germline V gene encodes CDR1 LGHNA and CDR2 YNFKEQ. V lost 2 bases and J lost 3; bases outside the gene matches: 9. The DNA for the CDR3 is TGTGCCAGCAGCCAACTGACGGGTAGCGGGAGGGACTACGAGCAGTACTTC. It translates to CASSQLTGSGRDYEQYF.